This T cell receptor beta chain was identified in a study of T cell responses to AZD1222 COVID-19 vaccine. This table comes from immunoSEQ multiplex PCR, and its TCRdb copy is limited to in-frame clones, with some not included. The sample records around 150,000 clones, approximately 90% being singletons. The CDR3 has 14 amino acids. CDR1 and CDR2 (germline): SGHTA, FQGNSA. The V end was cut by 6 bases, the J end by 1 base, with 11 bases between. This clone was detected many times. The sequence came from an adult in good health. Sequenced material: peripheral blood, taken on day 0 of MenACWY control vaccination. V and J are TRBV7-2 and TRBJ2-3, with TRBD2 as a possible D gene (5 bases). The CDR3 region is CASSVSGGTDTQYF. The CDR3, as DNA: TGTGCCAGCAGTGTAAGCGGTGGCACAGATACGCAGTATTTT.